These T cell receptor beta chains were read from a single sample in a study of blood T cell repertoires in COVID-19. Profiling relied on immunoSEQ multiplex PCR, and the TCRdb table lists in-frame clones only, not all of them. Found here are some 58,000 clones, 90% to 95% of them singletons; the top ten hold about 4.6%. Sequenced sample: peripheral blood. These TCRs come from a man aged 45-65 years with active COVID-19. Each CDR3 is given without its conserved first and last residue. Each record gives: V gene, CDR3 protein.

>TRBV7-8
ASSPYGRTQY
>TRBV10-3
AAESGTKNYGYT
>TRBV28
ASTLTGTNEQF
>TRBV5-8
ASSSVPGDADEQY
>TRBV7-2
ASSWGQGAGEQF
>TRBV6-1
ASSDRGREVGPQH
>TRBV9
ASSVGFADRGNTIY
>TRBV28
ASSLPRDRVDHEQY
>TRBV6-6
ASSPGTVYEQY
>TRBV15
ATSSLRPPEAF
>TRBV12-3/TRBV12-4
ASSLGQHYGYT
>TRBV5-5
ASSYQTGAPPEAF
>TRBV14
ASSQNRVVYGYT
>TRBV6-1
ASSVSLGQGIREQY
>TRBV2
ASKPSEVVEQY
>TRBV6-5
ASSYGGRAPF
>TRBV5-1
ASTSGGGNTEAF
>TRBV4-2
ASSAPGGLDTQY
>TRBV12-5
ASGLGGQGADTQY
>TRBV7-6
ASSQSGGNQPQH
>TRBV11-2
ASSPSQGINYGYT
>TRBV30
AWDARNRGRRSPLH
>TRBV5-1
ASSLGSAGGTEAF
>TRBV14
ASSRGPNNEQF
>TRBV3-1/TRBV3-2
ASSQGTGEYNEQF
>TRBV2
ATSRDMNTEAF
>TRBV7-2
ASSLDIGLKLTGELF
>TRBV18
ASSPPLAGTDTQY
>TRBV28
ASNVLGTGGNYGYT
>TRBV7-3
ASSSRAGWEQY
>TRBV7-9
ASSPWDRESEKLF
>TRBV27
ASSFREHQPQH
>TRBV15
ATSRDRGSTEAF
>TRBV6-5
ASSRTVGKNIQY
>TRBV7-2
ASSLASRANYGYT
>TRBV7-2
ASSPKPWAQPEQY
>TRBV7-2
ASSLSREETQY
>TRBV19
ASSIGPRGENTGELF